This T cell receptor beta chain was identified in a study of chemoradiotherapy in HPV16-positive cancers. Notes on the study in general: Candidate HPV-specific clones and E7-related TCR motifs grew in tumor during treatment.

With 2 bases removed from V and 5 bases from J, the gap between germline ends came to 4 bases. The CDR3 runs 11 residues. The V gene's germline CDR1 is SGHDT and CDR2 YYEEEE. Remarks on this clone: Antigen: not known. Other DNA sequences within the sample encode an identical CDR3.

The protocol was immunoSEQ multiplex PCR, while the TCRdb copy is restricted to in-frame clones and leaves out a portion. The sample includes around 17,000 clones, about 90% of them seen just once. The sequenced sample was blood, obtained from a patient who underwent chemoradiotherapy. This clonotype was sampled from a human donor with HPV-associated anogenital cancer. The J gene is TRBJ1-1, the V gene TRBV5-6; D ambiguous. The CDR3 region has the DNA TGTGCCAGCAGCTTTGGTACTGAAGCTTTCTTT. Translated, it gives CASSFGTEAFF.